Shown below are 28 T cell receptor beta chains from a single sample sequenced in a study of identical twins. TCRdb used MiXCR to reprocess the 5' RACE reads, holding one entry per CDR3 protein. The sample contains a few hundred thousand distinct CDR3 sequences, nearly 10% of which appear only once. The same data also contributed to another study, on yellow fever vaccine responses in identical twins.

Sequenced input: PBMCs. These receptor sequences come from a young woman in good health.

This clonotype was recorded many times. The chain recombines TRBV12-3 or TRBV12-4 with TRBJ1-1; the D gene is possibly TRBD1 (5 bases). CDR3 length equals 12 residues. Trimming stripped 5 bases from V and 7 bases from J, with 11 bases between. The CDR3 protein is CASSGDASEAFF. The CDR3 DNA sequence: TGTGCCAGCAGTGGGGACGCAAGTGAAGCTTTCTTT.

The chain recombines TRBV6-5 with TRBJ1-2, with D perhaps matching TRBD1 (6 bases). Per the germline V gene, CDR1 is MNHEY and CDR2 is SVGAGI. The V gene lost 0 bases and the J gene lost 6 bases, with 11 bases spanning the gap. This CDR3 is built from 14 residues. This CDR3 reads CASSYSTQGDGYTF. The CDR3 DNA sequence: TGTGCCAGCAGTTACTCGACACAGGGTGATGGCTACACCTTC.

This clonotype was counted a few times. The chain recombines TRBV20-1 with TRBJ2-3; the match to TRBD2 covers 11 bases. The CDR3 totals 15 residues. Trimming cost V 6 bases and J 10 bases; bases outside gene matches: 15. CDR1 and CDR2 from the germline V gene are DFQATT and SNEGSKA (reference sequence). The CDR3 bases are TGCAGTGCGTATGTTGGGACTAGCGGAGCAACTGCGCAGTATTTT. It specifies CSAYVGTSGATAQYF.

In its sample, this clonotype was seen a few times. This rearrangement joins TRBV18 to TRBJ1-1; the D is unclear. The V gene's germline CDR1 is KGHSH and CDR2 LQKENI. The CDR3 is made up of 15 amino acids. Trimming cost V 5 bases and J 1 base, with 14 bases left between them. For the CDR3, the DNA is TGTGCCAGCTCAACGGTCAGGATTGGGAACACTGAAGCTTTCTTT. As protein: CASSTVRIGNTEAFF. Full variable domain (rest looked up from reference TRBV18 and TRBJ1-1): NAGVMQNPRHLVRRRGQEARLRCSPMKGHSHVYWYRQLPEEGLKFMVYLQKENIIDESGMPKERFSAEFPKEGPSILRIQQVVRGDSAAYFCASSTVRIGNTEAFFGQGTRLTVV.

This clonotype was detected many times. The rearrangement uses TRBV7-9 and TRBJ2-1; possible D gene TRBD1, 5 bases. The CDR3 contains 13 residues. Germline CDR1 and CDR2: SEHNR and FQNEAQ (reference sequence). With 0 bases removed from V and 10 bases from J, the gap between germline ends came to 10 bases. This chain's CDR3 is CASSLAGTGEQFF. As DNA, the CDR3 is TGTGCCAGCAGCTTAGCCGGCACAGGAGAGCAGTTCTTC.

At least ten counts were recorded for this clonotype. The rearrangement joins TRBV9 to TRBJ2-7; D may correspond to TRBD1 or TRBD2 (5 bases each). The CDR3 is 14 amino acids. The germline CDR1 and CDR2 sequences are SGDLS and YYNGEE. The ends were cut back, 4 bases at V and 1 base at J, with 12 bases in the middle. CDR3 sequence: CASSPGGPSYEQYF. The CDR3 DNA reads TGTGCCAGCAGCCCTGGGGGACCTTCCTACGAGCAGTACTTC.

This clonotype has at least ten counts. The genes are TRBV15 and TRBJ2-1, with TRBD2 identical over 8 bases. The CDR3 totals 16 residues. The ends lost 4 bases at V and 0 bases at J; junction bases unmatched: 5. In germline, CDR1 is LNHNV, CDR2 YYDKDF (reference sequence). CDR3 in amino acids: CATSTPSGSSYNEQFF. The CDR3 nucleotides are TGTGCCACCAGCACCCCAAGCGGGAGCTCCTACAATGAGCAGTTCTTC.

There are a few counts of this clonotype. The rearrangement uses TRBV2 and TRBJ2-5; D not certain. V lost 4 bases and J lost 0, with 6 bases in between. The germline gives CDR1 SNHLY, CDR2 FYNNEI. This CDR3 has 13 amino acids. For the CDR3, the DNA is TGTGCCAGCAGTGTGGGGAACCAAGAGACCCAGTACTTC. It translates to CASSVGNQETQYF.

The J gene is TRBJ2-1, the V gene TRBV20-1, with 8 bases that match TRBD1. CDR3 length: 13 residues. The V segment lost 7 bases and the J segment 4 bases; nucleotides outside the gene matches: 6. CDR1 is DFQATT, CDR2 SNEGSKA, per germline (reference sequence). The CDR3 region has the DNA TGCAGTGTTCCGGGACAGGCTTACAATGAGCAGTTCTTC. It is translated as CSVPGQAYNEQFF.

This clonotype was seen only a few times. The V and J genes are TRBV11-2 and TRBJ2-3, with D uncertain. From germline, CDR1 is SGHAT and CDR2 FQNNGV. This CDR3 contains 15 residues. Trimming pared 5 bases from V and 5 bases from J, leaving 17 bases between. As DNA, the CDR3 is TGTGCCAGCAGCCCCCCGCTGGTTTTTGGAGATACGCAGTATTTT. It specifies CASSPPLVFGDTQYF.

This clonotype was found many times. The V and J genes are TRBV7-9 and TRBJ2-2, with TRBD1 matching 8 bases. The CDR3 spans 14 residues. J was trimmed by 4 bases and V by 6 bases; bases with no gene match: 4. Germline CDR1 is SEHNR and CDR2 is FQNEAQ (reference sequence). The CDR3 DNA sequence: TGTGCCAGCAGGAAACAGGGGGGCACCGGGGAGCTGTTTTTT. As protein: CASRKQGGTGELFF.

This clonotype was observed a few times. This chain links TRBV6-1 with TRBJ2-7, with 7 nucleotides matching TRBD2. The CDR3 totals 14 residues. The germline CDR1 and CDR2 sequences are MNHNS and SASEGT. Trimming took 7 bases from V and 6 from J; bases not matched to a gene: 12. CDR3 sequence reads: CASTEASGAGEQYF. DNA of the CDR3: TGTGCCAGCACCGAGGCTAGCGGTGCGGGCGAGCAGTACTTC.

The table lists this clonotype with many counts. Its ends do not fully match the called genes, so a read error is possible. J is TRBJ2-7 and V is TRBV28; TRBD2 is a possible D gene (5 bases). The germline CDR1 and CDR2 sequences are MDHEN and SYDVKM. This CDR3 has 13 amino acids. The chain's CDR3 is CASSQGLGYEQYF. The CDR3 region has the DNA TGCGCCAGCAGCCAAGGACTCGGCTACGAGCAGTACTTC.

The chain recombines TRBV20-1 with TRBJ2-2; TRBD2 might be the D (6 bases). This CDR3 comprises 15 residues. Germline CDR1 DFQATT, CDR2 SNEGSKA (reference sequence). The ends were cut back, 2 bases at V and 4 bases at J, with 14 bases in the middle. DNA of the CDR3: TGCAGTGCTAGAATACTCGGGAGACCCACCGGGGAGCTGTTTTTT. Its translation is CSARILGRPTGELFF.

J is TRBJ2-5 and V is TRBV28, with TRBD1 identical over 7 bases. The CDR3 length is 16 residues. Germline CDR1 MDHEN, CDR2 SYDVKM. V trimming: 5 bases; J trimming: 3 bases; junction bases outside the gene matches: 12. The CDR3 nucleotides read TGTGCCAGCAGTCCTACGACAGGGTCCTTAAAAGAGACCCAGTACTTC. Translating gives CASSPTTGSLKETQYF.

Concerning this clonotype: The junction shows a germline mismatch at one end, possibly a read error. The V call is TRBV11-2, the J call TRBJ1-1; D is undetermined. The CDR3 loop spans 11 amino acids. CDR1 is SGHAT and CDR2 is FQNNGV in the germline V gene. The CDR3, as DNA: TGTGCCAGCAGCTTAGTACAAGGGAGCCGATTT. It is translated as CASSLVQGSRF.

V gene TRBV15 combines with J gene TRBJ2-7; possible D gene TRBD1, 5 bases. CDR3 length equals 13 residues. The V end lost 4 bases, the J end lost 6 bases, and 13 bases lay between the germline ends. Germline CDR1 reads LNHNV; CDR2 reads YYDKDF (reference sequence). As DNA, the CDR3 is TGTGCCACCAGCATGGTTACAGGCACCGAGCAGTACTTC. Translating it yields CATSMVTGTEQYF. Based on the CDR3 plus reference TRBV15 and TRBJ2-7, the full variable domain is DAMVIQNPRYQVTQFGKPVTLSCSQTLNHNVMYWYQQKSSQAPKLLFHYYDKDFNNEADTPDNFQSRRPNTSFCFLDIRSPGLGDTAMYLCATSMVTGTEQYFGPGTRLTVT.

The gene calls are TRBV20-1 and TRBJ2-4; TRBD2 is a possible D gene (7 bases). This CDR3 spans 17 amino acids. Germline CDR1 and CDR2: DFQATT and SNEGSKA (reference sequence). Trimming left V 2 bases short and J 0 bases short, with 17 bases between. CDR3 region: CSARTLQGGVAKNIQYF. The CDR3 nucleotides are TGCAGTGCTAGAACCCTACAAGGGGGGGTAGCCAAAAACATTCAGTACTTC.

This rearrangement joins TRBV7-2 to TRBJ1-6; D gene ambiguous. Per the germline V gene, CDR1 is SGHTA and CDR2 is FQGNSA. CDR3 length: 14 amino acids. Between the trimmed V and J ends, which lost 6 bases and 9 bases, there was a span of 15 bases. The CDR3 is CASSSGPRGSPLHF. The CDR3 DNA follows: TGTGCCAGCAGTTCGGGCCCACGGGGTTCACCCCTCCACTTT.

This clonotype was observed a few times. This chain connects TRBV6-5 to TRBJ1-1; weak D call: TRBD1 (5 bases). CDR1 MNHEY and CDR2 SVGAGI come from the germline V gene. The CDR3 is made up of 12 amino acids. Between the trimmed V and J ends, which lost 5 bases and 6 bases, there was a span of 10 bases. The CDR3 coding sequence is TGTGCCAGCAGTGTTAGGGGTTCTGAAGCTTTCTTT. Protein: CASSVRGSEAFF.

About this clonotype: The germline gene is not matched at one end of the junction; a read error may be the cause. V and J are TRBV3-1 and TRBJ2-7, with D possibly being TRBD1 (5 bases). Germline V gene sequence: CDR1 LGHDT, CDR2 YNNKEL (reference sequence). The length of the CDR3 is 13 residues. The CDR3 region has the DNA TGTGCCGGCAGCCAAGTGGGGCGGCGCGAGCAGTACTTC. Its translation is CAGSQVGRREQYF.

The V call is TRBV7-6, the J call TRBJ2-2; possibly TRBD1 for D (6 bases). V was cut by 5 bases and J by 0 bases, with 10 bases left in between. Germline V gene lookup returns CDR1 SGHVS and CDR2 FNYEAQ. This CDR3 has 15 amino acids. In DNA, the CDR3 is TGTGCCAGCAGCCTTGGACAGACGAACACCGGGGAGCTGTTTTTT. Residues: CASSLGQTNTGELFF.

This clonotype was counted a few times. The gene calls are TRBV19 and TRBJ1-5; D is unclear. V was trimmed by 5 bases and J by 1 base, leaving 18 bases between them. The CDR3 runs 17 residues. The germline V gene encodes CDR1 LNHDA and CDR2 SQIVND (reference sequence). This CDR3 reads CASSPSIAAKSNQPQHF. The CDR3 nucleotides are TGTGCCAGTAGTCCCTCGATAGCCGCAAAGAGCAATCAGCCCCAGCATTTT.

This clonotype was seen more than once but under ten times. The chain carries TRBV24-1 and TRBJ2-1; D uncertain. Trimming removed 7 bases at V and 5 bases at J, with 11 bases between. The length of the CDR3 is 13 residues. The germline V gene encodes CDR1 KGHDR and CDR2 SFDVKD. DNA for the CDR3: TGTGCCACCAGCGGCACAACACACAATGAGCAGTTCTTC. Its protein is CATSGTTHNEQFF.

The CDR3 DNA reads TGTGCCAGCAGTACCGGGACAGGGGGACCCTACGAGCAGTACTTC. It codes for CASSTGTGGPYEQYF. The chain combines TRBV12-3 or TRBV12-4 with TRBJ2-7; 11 bases fit TRBD1. The CDR3 totals 15 residues. The ends lost 5 bases at V and 2 bases at J; junction bases unmatched: 5.

This clonotype was observed a handful of times. The V gene is TRBV12-3 or TRBV12-4, the J gene TRBJ2-5; 7 bases fit TRBD2. The junction had 11 bases not matched to a gene; V was cut back by 3 bases and J by 4 bases. The CDR3 spans 16 residues. CDR3 coding DNA: TGTGCCAGCAGTTTTCGCGGGACTACGACAGTAGAGACCCAGTACTTC. As protein: CASSFRGTTTVETQYF.

This clonotype was seen many times. V usage is TRBV29-1 and J usage is TRBJ1-3; no reliable D call. Trimming left V 4 bases short and J 0 bases short, with 4 bases between. The CDR3 is 12 amino acids. Germline CDR1 SQVTM, CDR2 ANQGSEA. The CDR3 reads CSVAYSGNTIYF. CDR3 DNA sequence: TGCAGCGTTGCGTACTCTGGAAACACCATATATTTT.

This clonotype has at least ten counts. V gene TRBV12-3 or TRBV12-4 combines with J gene TRBJ2-3, with 9 bases aligning to TRBD2. The CDR3 covers 15 residues. V lost 1 base and J lost 4; bases outside the gene matches: 3. Here the CDR3 DNA reads TGTGCCAGCAGTTTAGGGGCGGGAGGGGCAGATACGCAGTATTTT. Translating gives CASSLGAGGADTQYF.